This TCR beta chain was found in a study of blood T cell repertoires in COVID-19. CDR1 is LNHDA, CDR2 SQIVND, per germline (reference sequence). The trim removed 6 bases at V and 7 bases at J, leaving 6 bases unmatched. The CDR3 consists of 13 residues. Data came from immunoSEQ multiplex PCR; TCRdb stores just in-frame clones and leaves some out. The sample lists over 150,000 clones, around 84% occurring once. The clonotype originates from a man aged 45-65 years with active or convalescent COVID-19. The source material was peripheral blood. The chain is built from TRBV19 and TRBJ1-5; 7 bases fit TRBD1. DNA of the CDR3: TGTGCCAGTAGGACAGGGTCAGGACAGCCCCAGCATTTT. Protein product: CASRTGSGQPQHF.